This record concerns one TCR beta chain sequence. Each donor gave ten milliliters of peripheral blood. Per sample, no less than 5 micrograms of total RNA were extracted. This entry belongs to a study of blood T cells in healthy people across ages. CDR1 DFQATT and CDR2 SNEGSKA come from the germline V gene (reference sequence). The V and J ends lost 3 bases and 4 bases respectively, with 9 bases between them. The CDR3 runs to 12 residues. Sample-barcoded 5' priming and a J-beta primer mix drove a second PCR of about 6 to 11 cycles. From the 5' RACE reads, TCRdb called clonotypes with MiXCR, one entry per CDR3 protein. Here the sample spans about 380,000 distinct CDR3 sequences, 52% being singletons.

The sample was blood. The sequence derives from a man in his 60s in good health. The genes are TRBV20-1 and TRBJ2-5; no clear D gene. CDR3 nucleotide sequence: TGCAGTGCTAGGAAGTCCCGAGAGACCCAGTACTTC. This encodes CSARKSRETQYF.